This T cell receptor beta chain was captured by sequencing in a study of T cell responses to AZD1222 COVID-19 vaccine. General study results and limits: Dominant CD4 TCR responses targeted spike regions 160-218 and 743-854.

As for this clone: Its antigen remains unknown.

Trimming pared 1 base from V and 3 bases from J, leaving 8 bases between. Germline V gene data show CDR1 as SGHNT and CDR2 as YYREEE (reference sequence). The CDR3 is 13 residues long. Profiled with immunoSEQ multiplex PCR; TCRdb holds only in-frame clones, not every one. The table records approximately 96,000 clones, about 86% of them present only once. The material was peripheral blood, obtained 28 days after the second AZD1222 dose. V and J are TRBV5-4 and TRBJ2-7, with D uncertain. The receptor comes from an adult who received the AZD1222 COVID-19 vaccine. CDR3 loop: CASSLNPLYEQYF. The CDR3 DNA sequence: TGTGCCAGCAGCTTGAATCCCCTCTACGAGCAGTACTTC.